What follows is one TCR beta chain and its context. V lost 5 bases and J lost 7, with 21 bases in between. CDR3 length: 15 amino acids. Germline V gives CDR1 MNHEY, CDR2 SMNVEV (reference sequence). In the original workflow: It was from reference gene primer amplification that nucleated cell counts were estimated. Produced via immunoSEQ multiplex PCR; TCRdb's table is partial and in-frame only. Clone size and the V and J calls come from that table; the DNA yielded D and trimming. The sample carries about 40,000 clones, about 91% recorded once. This record belongs to a study of blood T cell repertoires in COVID-19. Whole-study context: Samples of COVID-19 (acute and convalescent) were obtained from the United States, Italy and Spain. Nucleic acid was either cDNA or gDNA, and it came from T cells, B-cell-depleted T cells, or PBMCs.

What was sequenced was peripheral blood. The genes are TRBV27 and TRBJ2-7, with D possibly matching TRBD2 (6 bases). This clonotype was obtained from a woman in her 30s in a cohort sampled during active COVID-19. The CDR3 DNA is TGTGCCAGCAGTCCTTACCGGACCTCCGCGGGGGAGCAGTACTTC. It encodes CASSPYRTSAGEQYF.